This T cell receptor beta chain came from a study of blood T cells in healthy people across ages (dated by TCRdb to the mid-2010s). Some background on the complete study: In model experiments, template switching captured about one uniquely barcoded TCR beta cDNA molecule for every two T cells. Age-related changes in TCR beta repertoire diversity were measured in the study by deep sequencing normalized with unique cDNA molecular identifiers. For two donors (one aged 18 to 29 and one aged 80 or older), the study analyzed two additional independent replicas of 1 million unique cDNA reads from the same blood draw. To avoid experimental bias, donors of different ages were distributed randomly across sequencing lanes. The donors were divided into four age groups: young (average roughly 17 years), middle-aged (about 39), aged (around 59) and long-lived (roughly 86). General findings and caveats noted by the study authors: Observed TCR beta diversity correlated strongly with the percentage of naive T cells measured by flow cytometry. The CMV infection status of donors was not known, potentially confounding age-related changes in expanded clonotypes. Compared with the aged group, the long-lived group had more naive CD4+ T cells, fewer expanded clones and increased TCR diversity, suggesting age selection. Since profiling was done on bulk unsorted PBMCs, naive and antigen-experienced compartments could not be conclusively compared. Observed TCR beta diversity per million T cells fell roughly linearly with age, and a significant reduction was already apparent by age about 43. Estimates of total diversity based on one million sequenced T cells were considered lower bounds and underestimates.

There are 18 amino acids in the CDR3, from cysteine to phenylalanine inclusive. The sequence is cut down to CDR3 DNA, 54 bases in frame from base 1. CDR1 and CDR2 are read off the germline V gene as MGHDK and SYGVNS. Trimming removed 2 bases from V and 1 base from J; the gene matches leave 9 bases unexplained. Donors were 39 systemically healthy Caucasian individuals from Russia aged roughly 6 to 100 years. Around 10 milliliters of peripheral blood were collected from each donor into EDTA-treated Vacutainer tubes. PBMCs were isolated by Ficoll-Paque density-gradient centrifugation, with at least 7 million obtained per sample. Trizol reagent was used to extract total RNA from the PBMCs, yielding at least 5 micrograms per sample. Naive CD45RAhigh/CD27high T cell percentages were measured by flow cytometry on a PBMC aliquot from every donor. This clonotype was counted a few times. Its specific antigen is unknown. No much larger clone exists at a distance of one base, and base qualities are not known.

The method was 5' RACE. TCRdb lists the instrument as Illumina HiSeq 2500. The second PCR ran for roughly 7 to 11 cycles and used a J-beta primer mix along with a sample-barcoded 5' primer. Each TCR beta cDNA molecule received a unique molecular identifier from a template-switch 5' adaptor carrying 12 random nucleotides. Each sample yielded at least 2.5 million CDR3-containing paired-end reads. First-strand cDNA synthesis was performed from all RNA using the Mint cDNA synthesis kit, with priming by a TRBC-specific oligonucleotide. Following uracil-DNA glycosylase treatment, a first 18-cycle PCR with universal primers M1SS and BC2_uni_R was performed on all cDNA. From the authors' description of their analysis: Each sample was normalized by randomly selecting 1 million high-quality reads, each carrying a distinct molecular identifier. Reads sharing molecular identifiers were discarded rather than binned into consensus sequences. MiTCR, with a Q25 quality threshold and the strictest error-elimination algorithm, was used for CDR3 identification, clonotype clustering and error correction. Lower-bound total TCR beta diversity was estimated with a nonparametric unseen species model using Euler transformation. TCRdb cleaned the public reads at Q25 with fastp, built clones with MiXCR and kept in-frame beta chains. Rows are combined by CDR3 protein, so each entry shows the most common genes and DNA. V and J calls and clone size were set by TCRdb, not the authors. Here the sample has over 950,000 distinct CDR3 sequences; roughly 47% occur a single time. The leading ten clones occupy around 21% of the sample.

The rearranged segments are TRBV25-1 and TRBJ2-3, with 10 junctional bases fitting TRBD2. Material: blood. This receptor was taken from a woman aged 55 to 70 in good health. CDR3 sequence: CASSELEWTSGGTDTQYF. At the DNA level, the sequence is TGTGCCAGCAGTGAACTGGAGTGGACTAGCGGAGGCACAGATACGCAGTATTTT.